This T cell receptor (beta chain) was sequenced in a study of cytomegalovirus exposure and HLA in healthy donors. Amplification used 60 Vbeta primers and 13 Jbeta primers. Profiling relied on immunoSEQ multiplex PCR, and the TCRdb table lists in-frame clones only, not all of them. The sample has some 130,000 clones, 65% to 85% seen once. The CDR3 is made up of 13 amino acids. V gave up 4 bases and J gave up 7 bases, with 13 bases separating them. Germline V gene lookup returns CDR1 SGHDN and CDR2 FVKESK. The V call is TRBV14, the J call TRBJ1-1, with D possibly being TRBD1 (6 bases). Material: PBMCs. This TCR was sampled from a male donor in good health and CMV-seronegative. The CDR3 region has the DNA TGTGCCAGCAGCCGCCTCGCCAGGGGTGAAGCTTTCTTT. It yields the protein CASSRLARGEAFF. The complete variable domain, with remaining parts taken from reference TRBV14 and TRBJ1-1, reads EAGVTQFPSHSVIEKGQTVTLRCDPISGHDNLYWYRRVMGKEIKFLLHFVKESKQDESGMPNNRFLAERTGGTYSTLKVQPAELEDSGVYFCASSRLARGEAFFGQGTRLTVV.